The 4 T cell receptor beta chains reported below all come from one sample, sequenced in a study of T cells in Graves' hyperthyroidism and ophthalmopathy. Amplified TCR beta CDR3 regions derived from RNA transcripts. HTBI primers were the set used in a first-round RT-PCR of the TCR CDR3. TCRdb reprocessed the multiplex PCR reads via MiXCR and lists one record per CDR3 protein. The sample consists of hundreds of thousands of distinct CDR3 sequences, under 15% of them appearing once. Sequences were obtained from blood. These receptor sequences come from a woman in her forties with Graves' ophthalmopathy.

This clonotype occurred a few times. CDR3 coding DNA: TGTGCCACCAGTGCATCGGGACAGGGAGCAGATACGCAGTATTTT. Protein product: CATSASGQGADTQYF. This chain connects TRBV24-1 to TRBJ2-3; 9 bases are shared with TRBD1. V lost 5 bases, J lost 4 bases, and 6 bases stayed unmatched. Germline V gene sequence: CDR1 KGHDR, CDR2 SFDVKD. CDR3 length: 15 amino acids.

There are a few counts of this clonotype. The CDR3 region has the DNA TGTGCCAGCAGCTTATCACACCAGAACACTGAAGCTTTCTTT. Protein: CASSLSHQNTEAFF. The chain carries TRBV7-9 and TRBJ1-1; no clear D. V was trimmed by 2 bases and J by 1 base, leaving 8 bases between them. Germline V CDR1 and CDR2: SEHNR, FQNEAQ (reference sequence). The CDR3 length is 14 residues.

This clonotype has a count of ten or more. This chain joins TRBV7-2 and TRBJ2-7; 11 bases agree with TRBD1. CDR1 SGHTA and CDR2 FQGNSA come from the germline V gene. There are 16 residues in the CDR3. J lost 0 bases, V lost 4 bases, and 5 bases had no gene match. The CDR3 sequence: CASSWTGGVSSYEQYF. In nucleotides, the CDR3 is TGTGCCAGCAGCTGGACAGGGGGCGTTAGCTCCTACGAGCAGTACTTC.

The chain couples TRBV11-2 to TRBJ2-7; 7 bases line up with TRBD2. The length of the CDR3 is 17 residues. The J segment lost 3 bases and the V segment lost 1 base, leaving 12 bases of the junction unmatched. The germline V gene encodes CDR1 SGHAT and CDR2 FQNNGV. CDR3 amino acids: CASSLGVGGRPRYEQYF. CDR3 in DNA: TGTGCCAGCAGCTTAGGTGTGGGAGGGCGGCCACGCTACGAGCAGTACTTC.